These 19 T cell receptor beta chains were sequenced from one sample in a study of blood T cells in healthy people across ages. The authors ran a second PCR of about 7 to 11 cycles using a sample-barcoded 5' primer and a J-beta primer mix. TCRdb re-called the 5' RACE reads with MiXCR, one entry per CDR3 protein. The data hold roughly 1.9 million distinct CDR3 sequences, with approximately 40% observed a single time. Sequenced material: blood. These receptors came from a human donor in good health.

The rearrangement uses TRBV4-1 and TRBJ1-2; 7 positions agree with TRBD1. The J segment lost 3 bases and the V segment lost 1 base, leaving 5 bases of the junction unmatched. The CDR3 is 15 amino acids. Germline CDR1 and CDR2: MGHRA and YSYEKL. The CDR3 bases are TGCGCCAGCAGCCAAGTGGTCAGGGGGGACTATGGCTACACCTTC. Translated, it gives CASSQVVRGDYGYTF.

The chain couples TRBV10-3 to TRBJ1-4; 8 positions agree with TRBD1. Germline V gene lookup returns CDR1 ENHRY and CDR2 SYGVKD. The CDR3 length is 15 residues. Unmatched junction bases numbered 7, after V lost 4 bases and J lost 6 bases. As DNA, the CDR3 is TGTGCCATCAGTGTCGACAGGGGCGGGTATGAAAAACTGTTTTTT. This codes for CAISVDRGGYEKLFF.

With respect to this clonotype: At one end the junction does not follow the germline gene, possibly because of a read error. The chain's CDR3 is CVSRRDEEKLFF. The CDR3 coding sequence is TGTGTCAGCAGGAGGGACGAAGAAAAACTGTTTTTT. The rearrangement uses TRBV2 and TRBJ1-4, with D possibly TRBD1 on 5 matching bases. The CDR3 contains 12 residues. The germline gives CDR1 SNHLY, CDR2 FYNNEI.

This clonotype has just a few counts. V gene TRBV7-2 combines with J gene TRBJ2-5, with a possible D match to TRBD1 (6 bases). Germline V gives CDR1 SGHTA, CDR2 FQGNSA. CDR3 length equals 15 residues. V gave up 3 bases and J gave up 0 bases, with 11 bases separating them. The CDR3 here is CASSFGTIYQETQYF. The CDR3 region has the DNA TGTGCCAGCAGCTTCGGGACAATATACCAAGAGACCCAGTACTTC.

This clonotype was counted only a few times. At one end the junction does not follow the germline gene, possibly because of a read error. The V and J genes are TRBV29-1 and TRBJ2-3, with TRBD1 matching over 7 bases. Looked up from germline, CDR1 is SQVTM and CDR2 is ANQGSEA. CDR3 length: 13 residues. For the CDR3, the DNA is TGCAGCGGAATGGAAGTCCGGACAGGTACGCAGTATTTT. Its protein product is CSGMEVRTGTQYF.

The chain is built from TRBV27 and TRBJ2-4; D assignment may be TRBD1 or TRBD2 (5 bases each). The last part of the DNA fits TRBJ2-7 better; the J call may be wrong. Germline CDR1 and CDR2: MNHEY and SMNVEV (reference sequence). The CDR3 has 15 residues. The CDR3 protein is CASSSLMAGSHEQYF. In nucleotides, the CDR3 is TGTGCCAGCAGTTCCCTAATGGCAGGGAGCCACGAGCAGTACTTC.

Worth noting for this clonotype: An end of the junction does not agree with germline; a read error may underlie this. This rearrangement joins TRBV7-2 to TRBJ2-5; D is unclear. The germline gives CDR1 SGHTA, CDR2 FQGNSA. The CDR3 runs 14 residues. The CDR3 here is CAGSHMGGKETQYF. CDR3 sequence (DNA): TGTGCCGGCAGCCACATGGGCGGTAAAGAGACCCAGTACTTC.

J is TRBJ2-7 and V is TRBV7-9; D remains ambiguous. The CDR3 length is 14 residues. CDR1 is SEHNR, CDR2 FQNEAQ, per germline (reference sequence). V lost 1 base and J lost 2, with 9 bases in between. The CDR3 nucleotides are TGTGCCAGCAGCTTAGTTCAGGAAACCTACGAGCAGTACTTC. Its protein is CASSLVQETYEQYF.

This clonotype appeared many times. The J gene is TRBJ1-1, the V gene TRBV29-1; no firm D call. V lost 1 base to trimming and J lost 4 bases, with 10 bases between them. CDR1 and CDR2 from the germline V gene are SQVTM and ANQGSEA. The CDR3 is 13 residues long. The CDR3 DNA follows: TGCAGCGTTGAAGGTGGTTGGGGCACTGAAGCTTTCTTT. It yields the protein CSVEGGWGTEAFF.

V usage is TRBV11-2 and J usage is TRBJ1-2; no firm D call. The CDR3 has 15 amino acids. The germline CDR1 and CDR2 sequences are SGHAT and FQNNGV. Trimming took 3 bases from V and 6 from J, leaving 17 bases between them. CDR3 region: CASSLMAGSQDGYTF. In DNA, the CDR3 is TGTGCCAGCAGCTTGATGGCCGGGAGTCAGGATGGCTACACCTTC.

This clonotype turned up a few times. A much larger clone differs from this one at a single base, so this may be a read error. The V and J genes are TRBV12-3 or TRBV12-4 and TRBJ2-3, with 7 bases that match TRBD2. V lost 6 bases and J lost 0; bases outside the gene matches: 3. This CDR3 region has 14 residues. CDR3 loop: CASRVAGSTDTQYF. Here the CDR3 DNA reads TGTGCCAGCAGAGTAGCGGGCAGCACAGATACGCAGTATTTT.

This clonotype was observed at least ten times. V gene TRBV27 combines with J gene TRBJ2-7, with D possibly being TRBD1 or TRBD2 (5 bases each). With 8 bases removed from V and 0 bases from J, the gap between germline ends came to 5 bases. This CDR3 has 11 amino acids. From germline, CDR1 is MNHEY and CDR2 SMNVEV (reference sequence). This CDR3 reads CASGGSYEQYF. CDR3 in DNA: TGTGCCAGCGGGGGCTCCTACGAGCAGTACTTC.

V is TRBV12-3 or TRBV12-4 and J is TRBJ2-1; 10 bases line up with TRBD2. The length of the CDR3 is 16 residues. Losses at the gene ends were 6 bases for V and 2 bases for J; bases not matched to a gene: 7. Here the CDR3 DNA reads TGTGCCAGCAGAAATAGCGGGGGGCTTACCTACAATGAGCAGTTCTTC. It specifies CASRNSGGLTYNEQFF.

A note on this clonotype: At one of its ends the junction is not consistent with the germline gene, which may arise from a read error. The chain has TRBV7-2 and TRBJ2-7, with unresolved D. The V gene's germline CDR1 is SGHTA and CDR2 FQGNSA. The CDR3 totals 13 residues. CDR3 region: CASGFRVSYEQYF. The CDR3 nucleotides read TGTGCCAGCGGCTTTCGGGTCTCCTACGAGCAGTACTTC.

This clonotype was seen a handful of times. The V and J genes are TRBV9 and TRBJ1-2; no definite D call. This CDR3 has 14 residues. V was pared by 5 bases and J by 2 bases, with 13 bases between. CDR1 is SGDLS, CDR2 YYNGEE, per germline. CDR3 coding DNA: TGTGCCAGCAGGGCGTCAGGTGGGAACTATGGCTACACCTTC. It translates to CASRASGGNYGYTF.

This clonotype turned up a few times. This CDR3 reads CASSSGPGQPQHF. In nucleotides, the CDR3 is TGTGCCAGCAGTTCGGGCCCCGGTCAGCCCCAGCATTTT. The chain joins TRBV12-3 or TRBV12-4 to TRBJ1-5; D gene unclear. The CDR3 contains 13 residues. V lost 4 bases and J lost 6, with 10 bases in between.

In this sample, this clonotype turned up a few times. This chain links TRBV7-2 with TRBJ2-1, with D possibly called TRBD1 or TRBD2 (6 bases each). CDR3 length: 15 amino acids. Trimming cost V 1 base and J 13 bases, with 20 bases left between them. The germline V gene has CDR1 SGHTA and CDR2 FQGNSA. The CDR3 loop reads CASSLVLGRDTGQFF. The CDR3 DNA sequence: TGTGCCAGCAGCTTAGTATTGGGGCGGGACACGGGACAGTTCTTC.

The V and J genes are TRBV6-2 or TRBV6-3 and TRBJ1-5; perhaps TRBD1 as D (5 bases). Between the trimmed V and J ends, which lost 6 bases and 0 bases, there was a span of 12 bases. This CDR3 has 15 amino acids. Looked up from germline, CDR1 is MNHEY and CDR2 is SVGEGT. DNA of the CDR3: TGTGCCAGCAGACACACAGGCAATAGCAATCAGCCCCAGCATTTT. Residues: CASRHTGNSNQPQHF.

CDR3 nucleotides: TGTGCCAGCTCACCTAGCGGGGGGAACCCCAATGAGCAGTTCTTC. This encodes CASSPSGGNPNEQFF. The chain links TRBV18 to TRBJ2-1, with TRBD2 matching 10 bases. Germline V CDR1 and CDR2: KGHSH, LQKENI. There are 15 residues in the CDR3. Trimming cost V 3 bases and J 6 bases; bases outside gene matches: 5.